A selection of T cell receptor beta chains follows, all from one sample in a study of blood T cell repertoires in COVID-19. TCRdb's copy holds only in-frame clones and misses some; the assay was immunoSEQ multiplex PCR. This sample has roughly 200,000 clones, with 81% found just once. The sample consisted of peripheral blood. These TCRs come from a woman between 35 and 50 years old with COVID-19, enrolled during active disease. CDR3s include the opening cysteine and the closing phenylalanine or tryptophan. Each record gives: CDR3 DNA, CDR3 protein, clone size, D gene, V gene, J gene. D genes are given only for firm matches. Size is stated for part of the rows, as once, few or many counts, or as a class when the clone is expanded.

DNA: TGTGCCAGCAGCTTGGGCGAAACAGCGAACACCGGGGAGCTGTTTTTT
CDR3: CASSLGETANTGELFF
size: many
D: .
V: TRBV5-6
J: TRBJ2-2

DNA: TGTGCCAGCAGCCAGGGAGGTGACGGGACCCAGTACTTC
CDR3: CASSQGGDGTQYF
size: .
D: .
V: TRBV3-1/TRBV3-2
J: TRBJ2-5

DNA: TGTGCCAGCAGCCAAGTAGCGGGTGAGCAGTTCTTC
CDR3: CASSQVAGEQFF
size: .
D: TRBD2
V: TRBV3-1/TRBV3-2
J: TRBJ2-1

DNA: TGTGCCAGCAGCCCCCTTAGGACCTCGGGGACTGAAGCTTTCTTT
CDR3: CASSPLRTSGTEAFF
size: .
D: .
V: TRBV7-9
J: TRBJ1-1

DNA: TGTGCCAGCAGCTTGATGCTAGCAAAAAACAATGAGCAGTTCTTC
CDR3: CASSLMLAKNNEQFF
size: .
D: .
V: TRBV5-4
J: TRBJ2-1

DNA: TGTGCCAGCAGCCAAGACCCACCCTCCTTGGCGGGCCCCTACAATGAGCAGTTCTTC
CDR3: CASSQDPPSLAGPYNEQFF
size: .
D: .
V: TRBV14
J: TRBJ2-1

DNA: TGCAGCGTTGAAGAAGGACTGGCCACGTACACAGATACGCAGTATTTT
CDR3: CSVEEGLATYTDTQYF
size: .
D: .
V: TRBV29-1
J: TRBJ2-3

DNA: TGTGCCATCGGGGGCTCCTACAATGAGCAGTTCTTC
CDR3: CAIGGSYNEQFF
size: .
D: .
V: TRBV28
J: TRBJ2-1

DNA: TGTGCCAGCAGTGCCGGGACAGGGATTGACACTGAAGCTTTCTTT
CDR3: CASSAGTGIDTEAFF
size: .
D: TRBD1
V: TRBV28
J: TRBJ1-1

DNA: TGTGCCAGCAGCTTGCTTGCCGGGACTAGTGCATCCGGGGAGCTGTTTTTT
CDR3: CASSLLAGTSASGELFF
size: .
D: TRBD2
V: TRBV5-6
J: TRBJ2-2

DNA: TGTGCCAGCAGACCCGGCAGGGAAAAATACGAGCAGTACTTC
CDR3: CASRPGREKYEQYF
size: .
D: .
V: TRBV28
J: TRBJ2-7

DNA: TGTGCCAGCTCACCACGGCCGGGACAGGGGAAAGAGACCCAGTACTTC
CDR3: CASSPRPGQGKETQYF
size: .
D: TRBD1
V: TRBV18
J: TRBJ2-5

DNA: TGCGCCAGCAGCTTGGACGGGAGGGTCACCGGGGAGCTGTTTTTT
CDR3: CASSLDGRVTGELFF
size: .
D: TRBD2
V: TRBV5-1
J: TRBJ2-2

DNA: TGTGCCAGCAGCCTAAGGACGGAGGGCTACGAGCAGTACTTC
CDR3: CASSLRTEGYEQYF
size: .
D: .
V: TRBV13
J: TRBJ2-7

DNA: TGTGCCAGCAGCTTACCGGGACAGGGTAACACCGGGGAGCTGTTTTTT
CDR3: CASSLPGQGNTGELFF
size: .
D: TRBD1
V: TRBV7-6
J: TRBJ2-2